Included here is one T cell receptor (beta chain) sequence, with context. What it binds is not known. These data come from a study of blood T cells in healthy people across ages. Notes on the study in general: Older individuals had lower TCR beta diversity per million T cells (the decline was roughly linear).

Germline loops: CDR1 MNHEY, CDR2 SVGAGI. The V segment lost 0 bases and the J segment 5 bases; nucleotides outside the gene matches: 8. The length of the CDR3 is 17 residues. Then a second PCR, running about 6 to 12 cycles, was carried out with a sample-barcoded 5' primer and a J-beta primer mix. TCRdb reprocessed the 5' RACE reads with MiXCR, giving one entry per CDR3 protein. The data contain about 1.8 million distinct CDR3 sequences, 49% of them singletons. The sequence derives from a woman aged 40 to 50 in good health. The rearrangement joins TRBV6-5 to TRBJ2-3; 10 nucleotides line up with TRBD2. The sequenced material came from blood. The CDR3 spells CASSYSILAGTGDTQYF. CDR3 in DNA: TGTGCCAGCAGTTACTCAATACTAGCGGGGACGGGAGATACGCAGTATTTT.